This entry lists 30 T cell receptor beta chains sequenced from one sample in a study of beta chain features in type 1 diabetes. What was sequenced were expressed TCRB transcripts, since all of the isolated RNA had been reverse transcribed. Profiling relied on immunoSEQ multiplex PCR, and the TCRdb table lists in-frame clones only, not all of them. The sample comprises 350,000 to 400,000 clones, less than 15% of which are singletons, and about 0.019% rests with the top ten. Material: naive CD4+ T cells from blood. These receptors all stem from a woman aged 18-29 years in good health.

In this sample, this clone turned up a few times. The chain couples TRBV14 to TRBJ1-1; 10 nucleotides agree with TRBD1. CDR1 is SGHDN and CDR2 is FVKESK in the germline V gene. Losses at the gene ends were 1 base for V and 0 bases for J; bases not matched to a gene: 5. CDR3 size: 17 residues. CDR3: CASSQGQGARMNTEAFF. The CDR3 bases are TGTGCCAGCAGCCAAGGACAGGGGGCGCGAATGAACACTGAAGCTTTCTTT.

This clone occurred a few times. The rearrangement uses TRBV7-8 and TRBJ1-2; the D is unclear. Germline values: CDR1 SGHVS, CDR2 FQNEAQ. V was pared by 5 bases and J by 7 bases, with 11 bases between. CDR3 length: 12 amino acids. CDR3: CASSPGEGGYTF. CDR3 coding DNA: TGTGCCAGCAGCCCCGGAGAAGGTGGCTACACCTTC.

J is TRBJ1-3 and V is TRBV18, with D tentatively TRBD1 (6 bases). Germline V CDR1 and CDR2: KGHSH, LQKENI. The CDR3 is 16 residues long. Trimming removed 0 bases from V and 0 bases from J, with 9 bases in between. The CDR3 here is CASSPPTGGSGNTIYF. CDR3 sequence (DNA): TGTGCCAGCTCACCACCGACAGGCGGCTCTGGAAACACCATATATTTT.

The table lists this clone with a count of one. The chain links TRBV15 to TRBJ2-5, with D possibly being TRBD1 (5 bases). The CDR3 is 14 amino acids. Germline assignment: CDR1 LNHNV and CDR2 YYDKDF (reference sequence). The V gene lost 1 base and the J gene lost 1 base, with 7 bases spanning the gap. The DNA of the CDR3 is TGTGCCACCAGCAGAGGACAGTCCCAAGAGACCCAGTACTTC. Its translation: CATSRGQSQETQYF.

This chain links TRBV4-1 with TRBJ2-1, with TRBD1 identical over 8 bases. CDR1 and CDR2 (germline): MGHRA, YSYEKL. CDR3 length: 15 amino acids. V dropped 3 bases and J dropped 6; count of bases not matched to a gene: 7. The CDR3 loop is CASSHYETGANEQFF. CDR3 DNA: TGCGCCAGCAGCCATTATGAGACAGGGGCCAATGAGCAGTTCTTC.

This chain joins TRBV7-9 and TRBJ2-2, with D possibly TRBD1 on 5 matching bases. Germline lookup yields CDR1 SEHNR and CDR2 FQNEAQ (reference sequence). This CDR3 has 15 residues. V gave up 8 bases and J gave up 1 base, with 14 bases separating them. CDR3: CASHKDSVNTGELFF. CDR3 sequence (DNA): TGTGCCAGCCACAAAGACAGCGTGAACACCGGGGAGCTGTTTTTT.

This clone was observed a handful of times. The V gene is TRBV6-5, the J gene TRBJ1-2, with TRBD1 matching 8 bases. The CDR3 is made up of 14 amino acids. From germline, CDR1 is MNHEY and CDR2 SVGAGI. The ends lost 6 bases at V and 1 base at J; junction bases unmatched: 4. CDR3 region: CASRRQGINYGYTF. The CDR3 DNA sequence: TGTGCCAGCAGGAGACAGGGGATTAACTATGGCTACACCTTC.

The rearrangement joins TRBV18 to TRBJ1-1; 7 bases match TRBD1. This CDR3 region has 13 residues. The germline CDR1 and CDR2 sequences are KGHSH and LQKENI. V shed 6 bases, J shed 7 bases, and the junction held 8 bases outside the gene matches. CDR3 in amino acids: CASSPDRIHEAFF. CDR3 nucleotides: TGTGCCAGCTCTCCGGACAGGATACATGAAGCTTTCTTT.

The rearrangement uses TRBV9 and TRBJ1-3, with 11 bases aligning to TRBD1. This CDR3 has 17 amino acids. The V gene's germline CDR1 is SGDLS and CDR2 YYNGEE. J gave up 0 bases and V 4 bases, and 6 bases lay outside the gene matches. The DNA for the CDR3 is TGTGCCAGCAGCCCACGGGACAGGGGGAACTCTGGAAACACCATATATTTT. Translation gives CASSPRDRGNSGNTIYF.

A few counts support this clone. This sequence joins TRBV28 and TRBJ1-2, with 9 bases matching TRBD1. CDR3 length: 15 residues. V shed 4 bases and J 6 bases; nucleotides not matched to a gene: 9. Germline V gives CDR1 MDHEN, CDR2 SYDVKM. CDR3 region: CASSSPGQGEDGYTF. Written as DNA, the CDR3 is TGTGCCAGCAGTTCACCGGGACAGGGAGAGGATGGCTACACCTTC.

This clone has more than one count but fewer than ten. The CDR3 protein is CASSLRQGFMETQYF. The CDR3 DNA reads as TGTGCCAGCAGTTTAAGACAGGGCTTTATGGAGACCCAGTACTTC. The V gene is TRBV27, the J gene TRBJ2-5; 7 nucleotides line up with TRBD1. The CDR3 runs to 15 residues. Germline assignment: CDR1 MNHEY and CDR2 SMNVEV (reference sequence). With V trimmed by 2 bases and J by 5 bases, 8 bases remained unmatched.

V usage is TRBV30 and J usage is TRBJ1-1; D gene uncertain. The CDR3 runs 12 residues. V was trimmed by 1 base and J by 11 bases, leaving 14 bases between them. Germline V gene lookup returns CDR1 GTSNPN and CDR2 SVGIG (reference sequence). CDR3 nucleotides: TGTGCCTGGAGTGAACGGGCCGGAGGGGCTTTCTTT. Translation gives CAWSERAGGAFF.

This clone was counted only a few times. The V and J genes are TRBV11-3 and TRBJ2-1; a weak D match, TRBD2 (5 bases). Per germline, CDR1 SGHNT and CDR2 YENEEA. V lost 0 bases, J lost 2 bases, and 8 bases lay in between. CDR3 length equals 15 residues. CDR3 nucleotides: TGTGCCAGCAGCTTAGAAGGGAGCGCCTACAATGAGCAGTTCTTC. This codes for CASSLEGSAYNEQFF.

Only a few counts were recorded for this clone. The chain joins TRBV15 to TRBJ2-5, with a weak D call TRBD2 (6 bases). The CDR3 sequence is 13 residues long. CDR1 and CDR2 from the germline V gene are LNHNV and YYDKDF (reference sequence). V was cut by 3 bases and J by 2 bases, with 7 bases left in between. The CDR3 reads CATSSRGQETQYF. DNA for the CDR3: TGTGCCACCAGCAGCCGGGGGCAAGAGACCCAGTACTTC.

The table lists this clone with a few counts. V is TRBV6-1 and J is TRBJ1-4; 10 positions agree with TRBD1. Germline loops: CDR1 MNHNS, CDR2 SASEGT. The J segment lost 8 bases and the V segment lost 5 bases, leaving 5 bases of the junction unmatched. CDR3 length equals 14 residues. The CDR3 DNA follows: TGTGCCAGCAGTCTGGACAGGGGGAGCGAAAAACTGTTTTTT. Protein sequence: CASSLDRGSEKLFF.

This chain links TRBV11-3 with TRBJ2-3; D possibly corresponds to TRBD2 (5 bases). The CDR3 has 17 residues. CDR1 and CDR2 from the germline V gene are SGHNT and YENEEA. V lost 4 bases and J 1 base, leaving 18 bases between the germline ends. This CDR3 reads CASSSPEAGLRTDTQYF. The CDR3 DNA reads TGTGCCAGCAGCTCGCCCGAGGCGGGCCTACGCACAGATACGCAGTATTTT.

The table lists this clone with a few counts. The chain couples TRBV6-5 to TRBJ2-1; D not certain. CDR1 MNHEY and CDR2 SVGAGI come from the germline V gene. The ends were cut back, 4 bases at V and 1 base at J, with 14 bases in the middle. The CDR3 consists of 16 residues. The DNA of the CDR3 is TGTGCCAGCAGTTCTCAGGAAGCAGCATCCTACAATGAGCAGTTCTTC. Residues: CASSSQEAASYNEQFF.

The chain combines TRBV28 with TRBJ2-7, with a tentative D call TRBD1 (5 bases). The CDR3 totals 14 residues. V lost 2 bases and J 1 base, leaving 9 bases between the germline ends. Germline V CDR1 and CDR2: MDHEN, SYDVKM. CDR3 protein: CASSLRQLSYEQYF. The CDR3 nucleotides read TGTGCCAGCAGTTTAAGACAGCTTTCCTACGAGCAGTACTTC.

Written as DNA, the CDR3 is TGTGCCAGCAGTTTTGGTAGCGGGAGGGCCAATGAGCAGTTCTTC. Protein product: CASSFGSGRANEQFF. The chain carries TRBV27 and TRBJ2-1; 11 nucleotides match TRBD2. Trimming cost V 3 bases and J 6 bases; bases outside gene matches: 4. CDR1 and CDR2 (germline): MNHEY, SMNVEV (reference sequence). This CDR3 has 15 residues.

This clone has just a few counts. V usage is TRBV9 and J usage is TRBJ2-1; 10 bases are shared with TRBD2. J gave up 4 bases and V 4 bases, and 8 bases lay outside the gene matches. The CDR3 runs 16 residues. Germline CDR1 is SGDLS and CDR2 is YYNGEE. The CDR3 region has the DNA TGTGCCAGCAGCCTTAGCGGGAGGTCGGGATACAATGAGCAGTTCTTC. It translates to CASSLSGRSGYNEQFF.

In its sample, this clone was seen a few times. V is TRBV30 and J is TRBJ2-1; 10 bases align to TRBD2. J gave up 9 bases and V 0 bases, and 8 bases lay outside the gene matches. The CDR3 consists of 15 residues. Germline loops: CDR1 GTSNPN, CDR2 SVGIG (reference sequence). The CDR3 sequence is CAWSVRLAGVGEQFF. The CDR3 nucleotides read TGTGCCTGGAGTGTACGGCTAGCGGGAGTCGGTGAGCAGTTCTTC.

This chain uses TRBV18 with TRBJ2-7; 10 bases map to TRBD1. Germline V gives CDR1 KGHSH, CDR2 LQKENI. CDR3 size: 16 residues. With 3 bases clipped from V and 3 bases from J, the junction kept 8 bases outside the gene matches. The CDR3 DNA is TGTGCCAGCTCACCGTACGATGGGACAGGGGTCTACGAGCAGTACTTC. It codes for CASSPYDGTGVYEQYF.

This clone was recorded a few times. The gene calls are TRBV28 and TRBJ1-5; TRBD1 matches 9 bases. The CDR3 runs to 15 residues. Germline lookup yields CDR1 MDHEN and CDR2 SYDVKM. Trimming removed 5 bases from V and 7 bases from J; junction bases left unmatched: 9. CDR3 in amino acids: CASSDTGGVRQPQHF. The DNA of the CDR3 is TGTGCCAGCAGTGACACAGGGGGCGTACGGCAGCCCCAGCATTTT.

V and J are TRBV30 and TRBJ1-5; a weak D match, TRBD1 (5 bases). Trimming shortened V by 2 bases and J by 9 bases, and 20 bases separated the two germline ends. Germline V gives CDR1 GTSNPN, CDR2 SVGIG (reference sequence). CDR3 length: 15 residues. In DNA form, the CDR3 reads TGTGCCTGGAGTAACATCGCCGGGGGACGGGGGCCCCAGCATTTT. Its translation: CAWSNIAGGRGPQHF.

This clone appeared a few times. The chain carries TRBV18 and TRBJ2-1; the D gene is possibly TRBD1 (5 bases). Trimming took off 2 bases at V and 5 bases at J, with 10 bases between the two ends. Germline V lookup: CDR1 KGHSH, CDR2 LQKENI. The CDR3 spans 14 residues. Here the CDR3 reads CASSPVLGDNEQFF. The CDR3 bases are TGTGCCAGCTCACCAGTCTTAGGGGACAATGAGCAGTTCTTC. The full variable domain, rest sourced from reference TRBV18 and TRBJ2-1, is NAGVMQNPRHLVRRRGQEARLRCSPMKGHSHVYWYRQLPEEGLKFMVYLQKENIIDESGMPKERFSAEFPKEGPSILRIQQVVRGDSAAYFCASSPVLGDNEQFFGPGTRLTVL.

The chain has TRBV18 and TRBJ2-7; a possible D gene is TRBD1 (6 bases). CDR3 length: 14 amino acids. CDR1 and CDR2 from the germline V gene are KGHSH and LQKENI. Deletions cut 2 bases from V and 0 bases from J, with 8 bases between. CDR3 region: CASSPNRDSYEQYF. CDR3 DNA sequence: TGTGCCAGCTCACCAAACAGGGACTCCTACGAGCAGTACTTC.

This clone has a handful of counts. The chain couples TRBV28 to TRBJ1-2; D is uncertain. From germline, CDR1 is MDHEN and CDR2 SYDVKM. Trimming stripped 3 bases from V and 4 bases from J, with 6 bases between. The CDR3 totals 12 residues. The CDR3 DNA reads as TGTGCCAGCAGTTTTGGCAGCTATGGCTACACCTTC. This translates into CASSFGSYGYTF.

A few counts support this clone. This sequence joins TRBV9 and TRBJ2-1; the match to TRBD2 covers 8 bases. V dropped 3 bases and J dropped 8; count of bases not matched to a gene: 10. Germline values: CDR1 SGDLS, CDR2 YYNGEE. This CDR3 region has 15 residues. This CDR3 is CASSEGGRSRDEQFF. The CDR3 DNA sequence: TGTGCCAGCAGCGAAGGCGGGAGGAGCAGGGATGAGCAGTTCTTC.

This clone turned up a few times. The V call is TRBV21-1, the J call TRBJ1-2; the table assigns TRBD1, which was not confirmed against the DNA. TRBV21-1 is a pseudogene segment. The CDR3 extends over 20 amino acids. The CDR3 spells CASSKRSSATSGGRESGYTF. CDR3 nucleotides: TGTGCCAGCAGCAAGAGGTCTTCGGCGACCTCAGGGGGTAGGGAGAGTGGCTACACCTTC.

The rearrangement uses TRBV18 and TRBJ1-5; 9 bases are a match to TRBD1. The V gene end was trimmed by 5 bases and the J gene end by 2 bases; junction bases not matched to a gene: 7. Germline V gives CDR1 KGHSH, CDR2 LQKENI. CDR3 length equals 16 residues. The CDR3 DNA is TGTGCCAGCTCAGAACAGGGGGCTATCGGCAATCAGCCCCAGCATTTT. Translated: CASSEQGAIGNQPQHF.